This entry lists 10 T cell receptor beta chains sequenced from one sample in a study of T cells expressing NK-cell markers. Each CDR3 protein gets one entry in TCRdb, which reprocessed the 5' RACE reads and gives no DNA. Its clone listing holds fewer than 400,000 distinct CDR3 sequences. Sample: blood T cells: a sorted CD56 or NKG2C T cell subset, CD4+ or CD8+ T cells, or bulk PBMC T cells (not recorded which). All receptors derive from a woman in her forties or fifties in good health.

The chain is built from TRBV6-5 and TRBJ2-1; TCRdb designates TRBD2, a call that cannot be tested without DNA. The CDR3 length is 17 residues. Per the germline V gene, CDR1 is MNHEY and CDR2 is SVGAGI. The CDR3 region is CASRILAGGSSYNEQFF.

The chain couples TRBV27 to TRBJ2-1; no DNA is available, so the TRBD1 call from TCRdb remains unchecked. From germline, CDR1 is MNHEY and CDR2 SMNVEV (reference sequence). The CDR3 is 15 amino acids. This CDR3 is CASSLGISRYNEQFF.

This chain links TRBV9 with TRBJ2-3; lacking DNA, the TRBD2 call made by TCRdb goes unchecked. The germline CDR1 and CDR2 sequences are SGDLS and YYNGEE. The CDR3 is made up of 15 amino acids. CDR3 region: CASSAGALGADTQYF.

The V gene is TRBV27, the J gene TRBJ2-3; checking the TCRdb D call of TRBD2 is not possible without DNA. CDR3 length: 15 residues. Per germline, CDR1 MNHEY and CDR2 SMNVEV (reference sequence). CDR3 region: CASNQQSGGSHTQYF.

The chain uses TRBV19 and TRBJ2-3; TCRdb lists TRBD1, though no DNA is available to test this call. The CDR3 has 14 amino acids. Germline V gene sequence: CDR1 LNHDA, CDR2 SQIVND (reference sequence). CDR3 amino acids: CASSPNGGADTQYF.

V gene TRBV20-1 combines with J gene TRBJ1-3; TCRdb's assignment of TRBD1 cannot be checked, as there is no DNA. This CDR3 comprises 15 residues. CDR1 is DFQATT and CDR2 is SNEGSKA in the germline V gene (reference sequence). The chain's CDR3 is CSARAGGKSGNTIYF.

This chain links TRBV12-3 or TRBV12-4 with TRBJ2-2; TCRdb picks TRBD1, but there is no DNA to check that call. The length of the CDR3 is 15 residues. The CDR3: CASAPTASEAGELFF.

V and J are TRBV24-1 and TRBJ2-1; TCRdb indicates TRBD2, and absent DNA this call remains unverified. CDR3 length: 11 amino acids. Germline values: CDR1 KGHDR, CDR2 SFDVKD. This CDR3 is CATSFGGNLFF.

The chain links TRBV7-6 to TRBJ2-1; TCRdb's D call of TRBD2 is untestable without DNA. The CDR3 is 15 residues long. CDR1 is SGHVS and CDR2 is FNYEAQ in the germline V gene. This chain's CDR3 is CASSFGSDLYNEQFF.

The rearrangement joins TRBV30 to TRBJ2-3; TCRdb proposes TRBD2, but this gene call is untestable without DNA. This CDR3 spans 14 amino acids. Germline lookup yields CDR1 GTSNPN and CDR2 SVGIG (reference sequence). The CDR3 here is CAWSEGENTDTQYF. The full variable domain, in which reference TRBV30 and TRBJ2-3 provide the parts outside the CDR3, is SQTIHQWPATLVQPVGSPLSLECTVEGTSNPNLYWYRQAAGRGLQLLFYSVGIGQISSEVPQNLSASRPQDRQFILSSKKLLLSDSGFYLCAWSEGENTDTQYFGPGTRLTVL.